The rows below give T cell receptor beta chains drawn from one sample of a study of CD8 T cells in Susac syndrome. Using its own MiXCR run on the immunoSEQ multiplex PCR reads, TCRdb lists one record per CDR3 protein. The sample records approximately 160,000 distinct CDR3 sequences, 94% being singletons. The sequenced material came from CD4+ T cells from PBMCs. These receptors were obtained from a human donor with multiple sclerosis. Each CDR3 is given with its conserved first and last residue. The D gene is left open where the match is weak. Part of the rows lack a size; the others show once, few, many or a class for expanded clones.

CATSRGDGGRPHNEQFF | TGTGCCACCAGCAGAGGGGACGGCGGGAGGCCTCACAATGAGCAGTTCTTC | TRBJ2-1 | TRBV15 | 17 | TRBD2 | .
CASNIQYF | TGTGCCAGTAACATTCAGTACTTC | TRBJ2-4 | TRBV19 | 8 | . | .
CASMGISGNTIYF | TGTGCCAGCATGGGGATTTCTGGAAACACCATATATTTT | TRBJ1-3 | TRBV27 | 13 | . | .
CASSSPRGQAEDETQYF | TGTGCCAGCAGTTCCCCGCGGGGACAGGCGGAGGACGAGACCCAGTACTTC | TRBJ2-5 | TRBV12-3/TRBV12-4 | 17 | TRBD1 | .
CAWRGTAGYGYTF | TGTGCCTGGAGAGGGACCGCGGGGTATGGCTACACCTTC | TRBJ1-2 | TRBV30 | 13 | . | once
CASSLQGLGEQYF | TGTGCCAGCAGCTTACAGGGCCTGGGGGAGCAGTACTTC | TRBJ2-7 | TRBV28 | 13 | . | few
CASSIAFGGELFF | TGCGCCAGCAGCATAGCTTTTGGCGGGGAGCTGTTTTTT | TRBJ2-2 | TRBV5-1 | 13 | . | .
CASRRSSGRGADTQYF | TGTGCCAGCAGGAGATCTAGCGGGAGAGGGGCAGATACGCAGTATTTT | TRBJ2-3 | TRBV6-1 | 16 | TRBD2 | .
CASSQGQGDSGNTIYF | TGCGCCAGCAGCCAAGGACAGGGAGACTCTGGAAACACCATATATTTT | TRBJ1-3 | TRBV4-3 | 16 | TRBD1 | once
CASSLVDRGSYNEQFF | TGTGCCAGCAGTCTAGTCGACAGGGGATCCTACAATGAGCAGTTCTTC | TRBJ2-1 | TRBV28 | 16 | TRBD1 | once
CAWKGRGNYGYTF | TGTGCCTGGAAGGGACGGGGAAACTATGGCTACACCTTC | TRBJ1-2 | TRBV30 | 13 | . | once
CASSPWTSGRQDYEQYF | TGCGCCAGCAGCCCCTGGACTAGCGGGCGCCAAGACTACGAGCAGTACTTC | TRBJ2-7 | TRBV4-3 | 17 | TRBD2 | .
CSARGTVSYEQYF | TGCAGTGCTAGGGGGACAGTTTCCTACGAGCAGTACTTC | TRBJ2-7 | TRBV20-1 | 13 | TRBD1 | .
CSGRTGASRETQYF | TGCAGCGGGAGAACCGGGGCTTCTAGGGAGACCCAGTACTTC | TRBJ2-5 | TRBV29-1 | 14 | . | once
CASSQVPGPQKLFNEQFF | TGCGCCAGCAGCCAAGTGCCGGGACCCCAAAAACTCTTCAATGAGCAGTTCTTC | TRBJ2-1 | TRBV4-1 | 18 | . | .
CASRATGAQTF | TGTGCCAGCAGAGCGACAGGGGCCCAGACCTTC | TRBJ1-2 | TRBV9 | 11 | TRBD1 | .
CASSPLSGVGLAGDLYEQYF | TGTGCCAGCTCACCTCTTTCCGGAGTCGGCCTAGCGGGAGACCTCTACGAGCAGTACTTC | TRBJ2-7 | TRBV18 | 20 | TRBD2 | few
CASTGGGTYEQYF | TGTGCCAGCACGGGAGGGGGGACCTACGAGCAGTACTTC | TRBJ2-7 | TRBV3-1 | 13 | TRBD2 | .
CASLTGTSGRAEETQYF | TGTGCCAGTCTTACCGGGACTAGCGGGAGGGCCGAAGAGACCCAGTACTTC | TRBJ2-5 | TRBV2 | 17 | TRBD2 | .
CASSPLRDTEAFF | TGTGCCAGCTCACCACTAAGGGACACTGAAGCTTTCTTT | TRBJ1-1 | TRBV18 | 13 | . | .
CASSYAETGKSEAFF | TGCGCCAGCAGCTACGCTGAGACAGGGAAATCCGAAGCTTTCTTT | TRBJ1-1 | TRBV5-1 | 15 | TRBD1 | .
CASSEGQINQPQHF | TGTGCCAGCAGTGAAGGGCAGATCAATCAGCCCCAGCATTTT | TRBJ1-5 | TRBV25-1 | 14 | . | .
CASSQAAQSYEQYF | TGTGCCAGCAGCCAAGCCGCGCAGTCCTACGAGCAGTACTTC | TRBJ2-7 | TRBV3-1 | 14 | . | .
CSVRHPHEKLFF | TGCAGTGTGAGGCATCCCCATGAAAAACTGTTTTTT | TRBJ1-4 | TRBV20-1 | 12 | . | .
CASTLRRGSWDEQFF | TGTGCCAGCACCCTGAGACGCGGTTCGTGGGATGAGCAGTTCTTC | TRBJ2-1 | TRBV7-2 | 15 | . | once
CASSEGANTEAFF | TGCGCCAGCAGCGAAGGGGCAAACACTGAAGCTTTCTTT | TRBJ1-1 | TRBV5-1 | 13 | . | .
CRTGTGHGYTF | TGCAGGACCGGGACAGGGCATGGCTACACCTTC | TRBJ1-2 | TRBV20-1 | 11 | TRBD1 | .
CASSFPGRQYNEQFF | TGTGCCAGCAGCTTCCCGGGACGCCAATACAATGAGCAGTTCTTC | TRBJ2-1 | TRBV5-4 | 15 | . | .
CASSQGLAPIQYF | TGCGCCAGCAGCCAAGGACTAGCGCCAATTCAGTACTTC | TRBJ2-4 | TRBV4-3 | 13 | TRBD2 | .
CSARDLAGAEETQYF | TGCAGTGCTAGAGACCTAGCGGGAGCAGAAGAGACCCAGTACTTC | TRBJ2-5 | TRBV20-1 | 15 | TRBD2 | once
CASSPGRANAGEAFF | TGTGCCAGCAGCCCGGGGCGGGCTAACGCGGGCGAAGCTTTCTTT | TRBJ1-1 | TRBV7-9 | 15 | . | .
CAWNPKVGPSGLQYF | TGTGCCTGGAATCCCAAAGTCGGCCCCTCGGGATTGCAGTACTTC | TRBJ2-7 | TRBV30 | 15 | . | once
CASSGLNRGTEAFF | TGTGCCAGCAGCGGCCTTAACAGGGGCACTGAAGCTTTCTTT | TRBJ1-1 | TRBV14 | 14 | TRBD1 | .
CASSPGRGTLDAFF | TGTGCCAGCAGCCCAGGGCGAGGGACCCTCGATGCTTTCTTT | TRBJ1-1 | TRBV7-2 | 14 | . | .
CASSRQGVGELFF | TGTGCCAGCAGCCGACAGGGGGTCGGGGAGCTGTTTTTT | TRBJ2-2 | TRBV12-3/TRBV12-4 | 13 | TRBD1 | .
CASSLDRGRLEQYF | TGTGCCAGCAGCTTGGACAGGGGGCGTCTCGAGCAGTACTTC | TRBJ2-7 | TRBV5-4 | 14 | TRBD1 | .
CASTYGGDSTGDTQYF | TGTGCCAGTACCTACGGGGGGGACTCTACCGGAGATACGCAGTATTTT | TRBJ2-3 | TRBV19 | 16 | TRBD2 | .
CASSGGVSTEAFF | TGTGCCAGCAGCGGGGGGGTAAGCACTGAAGCTTTCTTT | TRBJ1-1 | TRBV2 | 13 | . | .
CASSRGTLNSPLHF | TGTGCCAGCAGCCGCGGGACACTGAATTCACCCCTCCACTTT | TRBJ1-6 | TRBV6-1 | 14 | . | .
CASIAGTSQTQYF | TGTGCCAGCATCGCCGGGACTAGCCAGACCCAGTACTTC | TRBJ2-5 | TRBV12-3/TRBV12-4 | 13 | TRBD2 | .
CASSQSPGTVDF | TGTGCCAGCAGCCAATCTCCCGGGACAGTCGACTTC | TRBJ2-7 | TRBV3-1 | 12 | TRBD1 | .
CSETLWGTSGYEQFF | TGCAGCGAAACCCTGTGGGGGACTAGCGGCTATGAGCAGTTCTTC | TRBJ2-1 | TRBV29-1 | 15 | TRBD2 | .
CASSLRALAKNIQYF | TGTGCCAGCAGCCTGAGGGCCTTAGCCAAAAACATTCAGTACTTC | TRBJ2-4 | TRBV6-2/TRBV6-3 | 15 | . | .
CASSVGRGPSGPGANVLTF | TGTGCCAGCAGCGTAGGGAGAGGTCCCAGTGGTCCTGGGGCCAACGTCCTGACTTTC | TRBJ2-6 | TRBV9 | 19 | . | .
CASSLKSPSLRETQYF | TGTGCCAGCAGCTTAAAGTCTCCCTCTCTCCGGGAGACCCAGTACTTC | TRBJ2-5 | TRBV7-9 | 16 | . | .
CAWSRRAEAFF | TGTGCCTGGAGTAGGAGGGCTGAAGCTTTCTTT | TRBJ1-1 | TRBV30 | 11 | . | .
CSVVRDYQFDEQFF | TGCAGCGTTGTTCGGGACTATCAGTTTGATGAGCAGTTCTTC | TRBJ2-1 | TRBV29-1 | 14 | TRBD2 | .
CASSPLYGAGKGIPNTGELFF | TGTGCCAGCAGCCCACTGTATGGGGCAGGGAAAGGTATTCCGAACACCGGGGAGCTGTTTTTT | TRBJ2-2 | TRBV3-1 | 21 | . | .
CAIRVSYEQYF | TGTGCCATCAGGGTCTCCTACGAGCAGTACTTC | TRBJ2-7 | TRBV10-3 | 11 | . | .
CASSTDALRAQYF | TGTGCCAGCAGCACGGACGCCCTGCGAGCGCAGTATTTT | TRBJ2-3 | TRBV5-4 | 13 | . | .
CSAPLAGGPIGELFF | TGCAGTGCACCACTAGCGGGAGGGCCGATCGGGGAGCTGTTTTTT | TRBJ2-2 | TRBV20-1 | 15 | TRBD2 | .
CSARGTGGRGTEAFF | TGCAGTGCTAGAGGGACAGGGGGCCGCGGCACTGAAGCTTTCTTT | TRBJ1-1 | TRBV20-1 | 15 | TRBD1 | .
CAGRQSVEGSYTF | TGTGCCGGGAGACAGTCGGTGGAGGGAAGCTACACCTTC | TRBJ1-2 | TRBV2 | 13 | . | .
CASSPKTGANYGYTF | TGTGCCAGCTCACCGAAGACAGGGGCAAACTATGGCTACACCTTC | TRBJ1-2 | TRBV18 | 15 | TRBD1 | .
CASSLAPGTSGSTDTQYF | TGCGCCAGCAGCTTGGCACCCGGGACTAGCGGGAGCACAGATACGCAGTATTTT | TRBJ2-3 | TRBV5-1 | 18 | TRBD2 | .